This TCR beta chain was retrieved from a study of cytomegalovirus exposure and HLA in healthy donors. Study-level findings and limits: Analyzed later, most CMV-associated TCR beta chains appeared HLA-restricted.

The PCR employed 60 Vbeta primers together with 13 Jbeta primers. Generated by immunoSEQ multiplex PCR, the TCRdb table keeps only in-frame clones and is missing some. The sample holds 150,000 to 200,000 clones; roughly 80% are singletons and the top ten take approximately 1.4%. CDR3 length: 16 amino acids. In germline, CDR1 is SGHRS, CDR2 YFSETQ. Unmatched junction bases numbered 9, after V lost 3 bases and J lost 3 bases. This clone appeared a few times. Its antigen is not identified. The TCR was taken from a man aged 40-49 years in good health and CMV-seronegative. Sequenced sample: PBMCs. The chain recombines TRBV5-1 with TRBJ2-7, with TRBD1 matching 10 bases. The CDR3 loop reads CASSSLGTGAGYEQYF. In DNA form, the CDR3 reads TGCGCCAGCAGCTCTCTCGGGACAGGGGCGGGCTACGAGCAGTACTTC.